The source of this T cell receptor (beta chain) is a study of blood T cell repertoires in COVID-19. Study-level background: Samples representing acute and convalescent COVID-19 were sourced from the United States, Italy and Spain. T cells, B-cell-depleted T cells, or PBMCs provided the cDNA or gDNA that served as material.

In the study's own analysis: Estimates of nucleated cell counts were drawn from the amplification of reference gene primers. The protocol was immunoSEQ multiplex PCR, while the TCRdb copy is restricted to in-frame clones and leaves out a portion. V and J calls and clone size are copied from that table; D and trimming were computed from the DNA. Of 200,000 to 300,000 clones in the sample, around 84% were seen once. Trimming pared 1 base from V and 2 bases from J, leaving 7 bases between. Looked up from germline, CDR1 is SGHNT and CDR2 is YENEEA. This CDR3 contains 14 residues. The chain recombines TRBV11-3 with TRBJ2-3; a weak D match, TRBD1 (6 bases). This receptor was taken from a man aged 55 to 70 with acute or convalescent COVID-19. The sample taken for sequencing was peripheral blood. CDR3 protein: CASSLAGHTDTQYF. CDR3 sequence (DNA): TGTGCCAGCAGCTTAGCGGGACACACAGATACGCAGTATTTT.